The 4 T cell receptor beta chains below all came from one sample that was sequenced in a study of T cells after yellow fever vaccination. TCRdb passed the 5' RACE reads through MiXCR, listing each CDR3 protein once. This sample yields nearly 550,000 distinct CDR3 sequences, of which about a fifth are seen a single time; 14% belongs to the top ten. Sequenced material: PBMCs, taken 15 days after the yellow fever booster vaccination. Receptors were obtained from a man aged 30 to 45 who received the YFV17D yellow fever vaccine.

This clonotype has only a few counts. The chain is built from TRBV5-4 and TRBJ2-7, with 8 bases that match TRBD2. Per germline, CDR1 SGHNT and CDR2 YYREEE (reference sequence). With 3 bases clipped from V and 0 bases from J, the junction kept 5 bases outside the gene matches. This CDR3 is 15 amino acids long. Written as DNA, the CDR3 is TGTGCCAGCAGCTCAGAGACTAGCGTCTCCTACGAGCAGTACTTC. Translated: CASSSETSVSYEQYF.

In this sample, this clonotype turned up a few times. V is TRBV28 and J is TRBJ2-3; possibly TRBD2 for D (6 bases). CDR3 length: 15 amino acids. Germline assignment: CDR1 MDHEN and CDR2 SYDVKM. The V end lost 5 bases, the J end lost 0 bases, and 12 bases lay between the germline ends. In DNA form, the CDR3 reads TGTGCCAGCAGTCCGGGACTCCGAAGCACAGATACGCAGTATTTT. This gives the protein CASSPGLRSTDTQYF. The complete variable domain, with remaining parts taken from reference TRBV28 and TRBJ2-3, reads DVKVTQSSRYLVKRTGEKVFLECVQDMDHENMFWYRQDPGLGLRLIYFSYDVKMKEKGDIPEGYSVSREKKERFSLILESASTNQTSMYLCASSPGLRSTDTQYFGPGTRLTVL.

In its sample, this clonotype was seen a few times. The V and J genes are TRBV28 and TRBJ2-4; D ambiguous. Looked up from germline, CDR1 is MDHEN and CDR2 is SYDVKM. Trimming shortened V by 3 bases and J by 1 base, and 7 bases separated the two germline ends. This CDR3 is 14 amino acids long. CDR3: CASSFPDAKNIQYF. The CDR3 coding sequence is TGTGCCAGCAGTTTTCCGGACGCCAAAAACATTCAGTACTTC.

The chain couples TRBV18 to TRBJ1-5; tentative D call: TRBD1 (5 bases). Germline V CDR1 and CDR2: KGHSH, LQKENI. The CDR3 loop spans 17 amino acids. Trimming shortened V by 4 bases and J by 0 bases, and 16 bases separated the two germline ends. The chain's CDR3 is CASSQGAPQLSNQPQHF. The CDR3, as DNA: TGTGCCAGCTCACAAGGGGCGCCACAGCTTAGCAATCAGCCCCAGCATTTT.